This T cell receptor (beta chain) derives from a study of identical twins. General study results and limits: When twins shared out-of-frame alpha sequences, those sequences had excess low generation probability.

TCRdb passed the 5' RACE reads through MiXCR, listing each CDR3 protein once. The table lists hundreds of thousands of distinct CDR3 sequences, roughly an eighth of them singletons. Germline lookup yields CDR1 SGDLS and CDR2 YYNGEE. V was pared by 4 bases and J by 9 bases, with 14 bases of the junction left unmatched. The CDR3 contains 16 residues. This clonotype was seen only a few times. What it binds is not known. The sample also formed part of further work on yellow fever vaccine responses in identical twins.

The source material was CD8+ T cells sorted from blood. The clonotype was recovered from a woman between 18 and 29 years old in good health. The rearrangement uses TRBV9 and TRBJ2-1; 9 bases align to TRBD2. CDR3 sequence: CASSPAGGRVGGEQFF. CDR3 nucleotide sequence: TGTGCCAGCAGCCCCGCGGGCGGGAGGGTCGGAGGTGAGCAGTTCTTC.